The clone carrying this T cell receptor beta chain was counted between two and nine times. The target antigen is unknown. The data originate from a study of cytomegalovirus exposure and HLA in healthy donors. On the study more broadly: There were some 120 million unique TCR beta sequences, drawn from around 180 million T cells, in an earlier analysis. Study conclusions and caveats: As a later analysis revealed, the rate of TCR association differed by HLA locus, with DRB1 most and HLA-C fewest. Analysis performed later found more than 15,000 TCR beta sequences associated with HLA alleles at 0.05 false discovery rate. In a later analysis, several top co-occurrence clusters appeared linked to parvovirus B19, influenza, CMV and Epstein-Barr virus.

The PCR was carried out with 60 Vbeta primers and 13 Jbeta primers. Sequencing used immunoSEQ multiplex PCR; TCRdb keeps in-frame clones, though not all of them. Of approximately 160,000 clones detected, roughly 80% appear once; the ten largest clones hold 1.3% to 1.5%. The CDR3 loop spans 12 amino acids. CDR1 and CDR2 from the germline V gene are LNHDA and SQIVND (reference sequence). The ends were cut back, 5 bases at V and 7 bases at J, with 9 bases in the middle. The specimen sequenced was PBMCs. This TCR was recovered from a young man in good health and CMV-seronegative. This chain connects TRBV19 to TRBJ1-5; D is undetermined. CDR3 nucleotides: TGTGCCAGTAGTGAGGGTGGCCAGCCCCAGCATTTT. It is translated as CASSEGGQPQHF.